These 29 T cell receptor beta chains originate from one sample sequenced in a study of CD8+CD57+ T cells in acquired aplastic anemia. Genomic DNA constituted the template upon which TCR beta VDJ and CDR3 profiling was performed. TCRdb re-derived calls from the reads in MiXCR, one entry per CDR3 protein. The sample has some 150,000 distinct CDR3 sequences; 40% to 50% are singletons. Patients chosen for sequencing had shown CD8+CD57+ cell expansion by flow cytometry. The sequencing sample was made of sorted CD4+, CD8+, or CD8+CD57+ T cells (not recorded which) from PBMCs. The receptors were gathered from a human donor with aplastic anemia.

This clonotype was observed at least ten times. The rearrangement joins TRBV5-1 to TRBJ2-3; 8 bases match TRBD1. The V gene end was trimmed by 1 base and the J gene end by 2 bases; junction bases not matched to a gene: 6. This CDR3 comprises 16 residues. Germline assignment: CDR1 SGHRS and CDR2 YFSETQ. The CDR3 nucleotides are TGCGCCAGCAGCTTGCCCACGGACAGGGCCACAGATACGCAGTATTTT. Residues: CASSLPTDRATDTQYF. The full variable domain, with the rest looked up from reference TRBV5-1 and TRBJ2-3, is KAGVTQTPRYLIKTRGQQVTLSCSPISGHRSVSWYQQTPGQGLQFLFEYFSETQRNKGNFPGRFSGRQFSNSRSEMNVSTLELGDSALYLCASSLPTDRATDTQYFGPGTRLTVL.

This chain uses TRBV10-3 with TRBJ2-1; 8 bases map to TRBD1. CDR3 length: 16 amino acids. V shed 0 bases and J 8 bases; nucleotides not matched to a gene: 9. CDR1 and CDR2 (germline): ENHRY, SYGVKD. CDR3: CAISESIGGQVDEQFF. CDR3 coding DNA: TGTGCCATCAGTGAGTCTATAGGGGGACAGGTTGATGAGCAGTTCTTC.

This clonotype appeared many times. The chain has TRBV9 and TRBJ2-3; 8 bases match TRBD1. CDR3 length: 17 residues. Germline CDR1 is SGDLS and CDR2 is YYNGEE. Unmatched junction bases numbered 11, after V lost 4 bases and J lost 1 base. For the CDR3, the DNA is TGTGCCAGCAGCTCTCTAGGGACAGGATCCCGCACAGATACGCAGTATTTT. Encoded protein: CASSSLGTGSRTDTQYF.

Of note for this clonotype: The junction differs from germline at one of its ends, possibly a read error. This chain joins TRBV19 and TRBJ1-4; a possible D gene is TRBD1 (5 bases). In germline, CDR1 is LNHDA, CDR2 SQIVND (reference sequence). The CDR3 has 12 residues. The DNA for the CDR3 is TGTGCCAGTAGTATTGGTGGGGCGGCCGTGAATTTT. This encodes CASSIGGAAVNF. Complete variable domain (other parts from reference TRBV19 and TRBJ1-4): DGGITQSPKYLFRKEGQNVTLSCEQNLNHDAMYWYRQDPGQGLRLIYYSQIVNDFQKGDIAEGYSVSREKKESFPLTVTSAQKNPTAFYLCASSIGGAAVNFGSGTQLSVL.

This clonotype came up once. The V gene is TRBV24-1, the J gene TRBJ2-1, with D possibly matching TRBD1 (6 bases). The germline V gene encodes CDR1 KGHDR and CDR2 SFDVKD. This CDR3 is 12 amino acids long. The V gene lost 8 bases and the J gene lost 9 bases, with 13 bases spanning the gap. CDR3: CATNKGVGEQFF. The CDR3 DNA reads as TGTGCCACCAACAAGGGGGTGGGTGAGCAGTTCTTC.

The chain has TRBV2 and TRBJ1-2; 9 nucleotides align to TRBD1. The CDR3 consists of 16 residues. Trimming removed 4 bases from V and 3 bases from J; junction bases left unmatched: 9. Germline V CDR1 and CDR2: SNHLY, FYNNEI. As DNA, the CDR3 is TGTGCCAGCAGTGTGTACCTGACAGGGGGTGACTATGGCTACACCTTC. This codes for CASSVYLTGGDYGYTF.

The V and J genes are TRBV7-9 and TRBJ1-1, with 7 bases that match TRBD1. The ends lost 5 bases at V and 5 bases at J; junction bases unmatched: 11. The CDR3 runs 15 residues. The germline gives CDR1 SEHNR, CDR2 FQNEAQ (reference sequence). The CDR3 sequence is CASSTSGDSGTEAFF. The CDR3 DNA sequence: TGTGCCAGCAGCACCTCCGGGGACAGTGGGACTGAAGCTTTCTTT. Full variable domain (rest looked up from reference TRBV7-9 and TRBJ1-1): DTGVSQNPRHKITKRGQNVTFRCDPISEHNRLYWYRQTLGQGPEFLTYFQNEAQLEKSRLLSDRFSAERPKGSFSTLEIQRTEQGDSAMYLCASSTSGDSGTEAFFGQGTRLTVV.

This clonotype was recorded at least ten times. CDR3 region: CSAPLAGDYNEQFF. CDR3 nucleotides: TGCAGTGCTCCTTTAGCGGGGGACTACAATGAGCAGTTCTTC. The V call is TRBV20-1, the J call TRBJ2-1; 9 nucleotides line up with TRBD2. CDR1 and CDR2 (germline): DFQATT, SNEGSKA (reference sequence). The V gene end was trimmed by 5 bases and the J gene end by 3 bases; junction bases not matched to a gene: 5. This CDR3 contains 14 residues.

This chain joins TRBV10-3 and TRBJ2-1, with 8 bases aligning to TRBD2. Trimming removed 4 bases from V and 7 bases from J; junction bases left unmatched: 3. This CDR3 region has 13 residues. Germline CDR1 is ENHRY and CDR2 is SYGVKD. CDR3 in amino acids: CAISVLAGNEQFF. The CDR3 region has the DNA TGTGCCATCAGTGTCTTAGCGGGAAATGAGCAGTTCTTC.

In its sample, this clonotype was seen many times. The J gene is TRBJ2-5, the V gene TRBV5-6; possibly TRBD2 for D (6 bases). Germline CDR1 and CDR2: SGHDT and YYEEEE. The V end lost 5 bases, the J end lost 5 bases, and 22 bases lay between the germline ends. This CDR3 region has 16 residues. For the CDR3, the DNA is TGTGCCAGCAGACCGGGTGTGCGGGGTGGGAGGGAGACCCAGTACTTC. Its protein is CASRPGVRGGRETQYF.

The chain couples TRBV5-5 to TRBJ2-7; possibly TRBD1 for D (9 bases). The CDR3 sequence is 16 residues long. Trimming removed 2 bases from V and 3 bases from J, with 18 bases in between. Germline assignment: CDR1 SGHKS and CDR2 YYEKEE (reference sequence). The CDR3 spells CASSLSGGQGNYEQYF. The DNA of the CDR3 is TGTGCCAGCAGCTTAAGCGGGGGACAGGGAAACTACGAGCAGTACTTC.

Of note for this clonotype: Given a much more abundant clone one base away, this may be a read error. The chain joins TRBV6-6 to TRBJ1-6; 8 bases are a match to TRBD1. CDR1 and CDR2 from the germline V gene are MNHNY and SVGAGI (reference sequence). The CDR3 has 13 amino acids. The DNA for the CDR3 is TGTGCCATACAGGGGGGGTATAATTCACCCCGCCACTTT. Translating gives CAIQGGYNSPRHF.

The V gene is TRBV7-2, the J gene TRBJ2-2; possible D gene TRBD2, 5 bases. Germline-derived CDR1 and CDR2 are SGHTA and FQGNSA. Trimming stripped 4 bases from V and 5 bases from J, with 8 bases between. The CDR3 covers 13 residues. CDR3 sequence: CASSSLGTGELFF. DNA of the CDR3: TGTGCCAGCAGCTCACTAGGGACCGGGGAGCTGTTTTTT. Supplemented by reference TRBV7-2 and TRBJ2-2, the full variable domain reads GAGVSQSPSNKVTEKGKDVELRCDPISGHTALYWYRQSLGQGLEFLIYFQGNSAPDKSGLPSDRFSAERTGGSVSTLTIQRTQQEDSAVYLCASSSLGTGELFFGEGSRLTVL.

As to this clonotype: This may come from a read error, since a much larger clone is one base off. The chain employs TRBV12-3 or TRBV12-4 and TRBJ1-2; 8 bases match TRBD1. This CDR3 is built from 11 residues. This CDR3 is CASSRGRGYNF. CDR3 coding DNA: TGTGCCAGCAGCAGGGGGCGAGGCTACAACTTC.

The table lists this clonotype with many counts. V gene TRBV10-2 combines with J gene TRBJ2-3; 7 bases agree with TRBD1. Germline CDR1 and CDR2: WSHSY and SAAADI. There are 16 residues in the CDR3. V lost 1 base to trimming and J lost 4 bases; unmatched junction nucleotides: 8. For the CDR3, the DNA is TGCGCCAGCAGTGAGTTGACAGGGCTCGGGGCAGATACGCAGTATTTT. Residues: CASSELTGLGADTQYF.

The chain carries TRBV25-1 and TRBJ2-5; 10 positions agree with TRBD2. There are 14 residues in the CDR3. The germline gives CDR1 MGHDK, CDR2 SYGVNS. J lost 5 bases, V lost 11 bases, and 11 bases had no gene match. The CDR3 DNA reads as TGTGCCCGTCCCCGGCTAGCGGGAGTGGAGACCCAGTACTTC. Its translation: CARPRLAGVETQYF. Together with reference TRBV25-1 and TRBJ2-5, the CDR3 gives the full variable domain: EADIYQTPRYLVIGTGKKITLECSQTMGHDKMYWYQQDPGMELHLIHYSYGVNSTEKGDLSSESTVSRIRTEHFPLTLESARPSHTSQYLCARPRLAGVETQYFGPGTRLLVL.

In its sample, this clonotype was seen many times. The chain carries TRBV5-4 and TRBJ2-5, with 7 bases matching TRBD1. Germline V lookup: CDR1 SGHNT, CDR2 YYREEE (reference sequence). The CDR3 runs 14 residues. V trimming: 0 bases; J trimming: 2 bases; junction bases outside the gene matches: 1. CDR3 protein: CASSLGDRQETQYF. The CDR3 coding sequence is TGTGCCAGCAGCTTGGGGGACAGACAAGAGACCCAGTACTTC.

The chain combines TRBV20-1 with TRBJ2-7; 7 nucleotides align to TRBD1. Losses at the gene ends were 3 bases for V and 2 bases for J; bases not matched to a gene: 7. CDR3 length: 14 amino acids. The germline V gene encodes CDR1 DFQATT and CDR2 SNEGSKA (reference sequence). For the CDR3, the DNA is TGCAGTGCTAGGGACCGGGACAGAACCTACGAGCAGTACTTC. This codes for CSARDRDRTYEQYF.

The CDR3 DNA reads TGTGCCACCAGGGCTTCGGGAGTCAACACTGAAGCTTTCTTT. Residues: CATRASGVNTEAFF. This sequence joins TRBV24-1 and TRBJ1-1; D ambiguous. The CDR3 is 14 residues long. CDR1 and CDR2 from the germline V gene are KGHDR and SFDVKD. The V gene lost 7 bases and the J gene lost 2 bases, with 13 bases spanning the gap.

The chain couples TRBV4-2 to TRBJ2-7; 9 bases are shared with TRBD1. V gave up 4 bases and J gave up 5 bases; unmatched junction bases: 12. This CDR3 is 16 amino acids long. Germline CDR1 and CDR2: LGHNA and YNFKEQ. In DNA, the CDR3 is TGTGCCAGCAGCCGAGAACCGGGACAGGGATCCCACGAGCAGTACTTC. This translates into CASSREPGQGSHEQYF.

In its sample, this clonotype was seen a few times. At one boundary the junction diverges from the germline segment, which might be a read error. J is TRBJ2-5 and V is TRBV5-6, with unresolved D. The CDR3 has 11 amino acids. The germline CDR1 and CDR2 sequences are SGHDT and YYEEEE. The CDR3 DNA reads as TGTGCCAGCAGCTTCCTAGGGAACCAGTGCTTC. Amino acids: CASSFLGNQCF.

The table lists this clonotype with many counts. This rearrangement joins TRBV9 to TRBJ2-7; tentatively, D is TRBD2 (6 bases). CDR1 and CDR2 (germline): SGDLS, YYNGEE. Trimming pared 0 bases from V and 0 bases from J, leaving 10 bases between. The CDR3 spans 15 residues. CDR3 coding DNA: TGTGCCAGCAGCGTAGCTCTCGGGAGCTCCTACGAGCAGTACTTC. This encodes CASSVALGSSYEQYF.

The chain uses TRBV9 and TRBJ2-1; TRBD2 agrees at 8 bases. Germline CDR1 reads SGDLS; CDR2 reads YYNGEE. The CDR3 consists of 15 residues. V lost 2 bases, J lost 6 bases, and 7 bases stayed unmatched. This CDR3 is CASSVFSGGRNEQFF. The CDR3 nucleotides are TGTGCCAGCAGCGTCTTCTCGGGGGGGCGCAATGAGCAGTTCTTC.

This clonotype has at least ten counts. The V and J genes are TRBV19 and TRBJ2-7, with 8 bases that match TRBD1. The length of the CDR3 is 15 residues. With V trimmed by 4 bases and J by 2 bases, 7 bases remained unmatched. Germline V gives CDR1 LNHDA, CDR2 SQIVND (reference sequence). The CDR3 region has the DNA TGTGCCAGTAGTACAGGACAGGGTGCCCCCTACGAGCAGTACTTC. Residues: CASSTGQGAPYEQYF.

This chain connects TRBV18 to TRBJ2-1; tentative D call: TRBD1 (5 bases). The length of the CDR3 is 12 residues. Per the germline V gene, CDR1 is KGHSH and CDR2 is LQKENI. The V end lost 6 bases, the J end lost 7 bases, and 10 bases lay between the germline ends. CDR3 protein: CASSPGMNEQFF. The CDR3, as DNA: TGTGCCAGCTCCCCAGGGATGAATGAGCAGTTCTTC.

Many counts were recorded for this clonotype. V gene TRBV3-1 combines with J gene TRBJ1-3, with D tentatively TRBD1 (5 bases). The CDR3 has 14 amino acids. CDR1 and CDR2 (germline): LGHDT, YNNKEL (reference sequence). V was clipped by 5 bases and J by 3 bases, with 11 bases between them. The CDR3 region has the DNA TGTGCCAGCAGCGAAAGACAGTATGGAAACACCATATATTTT. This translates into CASSERQYGNTIYF.

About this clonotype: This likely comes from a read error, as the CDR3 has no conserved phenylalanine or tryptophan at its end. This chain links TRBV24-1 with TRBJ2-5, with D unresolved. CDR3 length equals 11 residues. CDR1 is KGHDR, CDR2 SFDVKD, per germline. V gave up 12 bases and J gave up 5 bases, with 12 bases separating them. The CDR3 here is CAARSGETQYL. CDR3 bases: TGTGCCGCCCGGTCTGGGGAGACCCAGTACCTC.

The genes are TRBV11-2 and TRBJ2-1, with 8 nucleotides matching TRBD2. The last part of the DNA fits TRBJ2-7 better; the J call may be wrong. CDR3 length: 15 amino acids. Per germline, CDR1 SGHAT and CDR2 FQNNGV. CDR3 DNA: TGTGCCAGCAGCGGACTAGCCTGGAGTGGCGACGAGCAGTACTTC. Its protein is CASSGLAWSGDEQYF.

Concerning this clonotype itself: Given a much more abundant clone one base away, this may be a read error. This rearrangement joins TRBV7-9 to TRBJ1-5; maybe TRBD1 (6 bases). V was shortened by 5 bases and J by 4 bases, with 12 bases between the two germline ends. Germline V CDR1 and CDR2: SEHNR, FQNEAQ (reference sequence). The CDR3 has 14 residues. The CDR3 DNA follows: TGTGCCAGCAGCCCGAGAGGACAGAATCAGCCCCAGCATTTT. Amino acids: CASSPRGQNQPQHF.